The 21 T cell receptor beta chains below were found in one sample sequenced in a study of blood T cell repertoires in COVID-19. Method: immunoSEQ multiplex PCR; TCRdb's copy keeps in-frame clones and lacks some. This table has approximately 46,000 clones, roughly 82% appearing once. The specimen sequenced was peripheral blood. These receptors were collected from a human donor in a cohort sampled during active COVID-19.

The gene calls are TRBV2 and TRBJ2-7, with 8 bases matching TRBD2. This CDR3 has 15 amino acids. In germline, CDR1 is SNHLY, CDR2 FYNNEI. The trim removed 2 bases at V and 3 bases at J, leaving 6 bases unmatched. The CDR3 sequence is CASSETRGVLYEQYF. CDR3 bases: TGTGCCAGCAGTGAAACGCGGGGGGTACTCTACGAGCAGTACTTC.

V and J are TRBV18 and TRBJ2-7; 11 positions agree with TRBD1. The CDR3 is made up of 17 amino acids. The ends lost 8 bases at V and 5 bases at J; junction bases unmatched: 17. Looked up from germline, CDR1 is KGHSH and CDR2 is LQKENI. The chain's CDR3 is CASTTGLTGTGGDEQYF. The CDR3 DNA is TGTGCCAGCACTACGGGACTTACCGGGACAGGGGGTGACGAGCAGTACTTC.

The gene calls are TRBV4-3 and TRBJ1-2; 9 bases map to TRBD1. Germline CDR1 LGHNA, CDR2 YSLEER. This CDR3 is 17 amino acids long. V trimming: 1 base; J trimming: 8 bases; junction bases outside the gene matches: 14. CDR3 residues: CASSQGPTFTGGVGYTF. The CDR3 DNA follows: TGCGCCAGCAGCCAAGGCCCCACCTTTACAGGGGGCGTGGGCTACACCTTC.

The J gene is TRBJ2-7, the V gene TRBV6-5; maybe TRBD2 (5 bases). The length of the CDR3 is 14 residues. The germline V and J ends were trimmed by 7 bases and 7 bases, with 20 bases remaining between them. CDR1 and CDR2 from the germline V gene are MNHEY and SVGAGI. CDR3 residues: CASTERPTTGEQYF. CDR3 in DNA: TGTGCCAGCACCGAAAGACCGACTACGGGGGAGCAGTACTTC.

This CDR3 reads CASRSTARGNQPQHF. The DNA for the CDR3 is TGTGCCAGCAGGAGTACAGCGCGGGGCAATCAGCCCCAGCATTTT. V gene TRBV6-5 combines with J gene TRBJ1-5; D ambiguous. Germline V gene lookup returns CDR1 MNHEY and CDR2 SVGAGI. This CDR3 has 15 residues. V was pared by 6 bases and J by 2 bases, with 14 bases between.

Of note for this clone: At one end the junction does not follow the germline gene, possibly because of a read error. Written as DNA, the CDR3 is TGTGCTAGCAGCCCCTTAGCGGGAGGGCGGATTTACAATGAGCAGTTCTTC. Amino acids: CASSPLAGGRIYNEQFF. The V and J genes are TRBV7-7 and TRBJ2-1, with 11 bases lining up with TRBD2. Germline V gene lookup returns CDR1 SSHAT and CDR2 FNYEAQ (reference sequence). This CDR3 has 17 residues.

This rearrangement joins TRBV24-1 to TRBJ1-5; tentatively, D is TRBD1 (6 bases). The V and J ends lost 2 bases and 2 bases respectively, with 9 bases between them. Germline CDR1 is KGHDR and CDR2 is SFDVKD. The CDR3 extends over 15 amino acids. This CDR3 reads CATSDSRQGNQPQHF. CDR3 DNA: TGTGCCACCAGTGATTCCCGACAGGGCAATCAGCCCCAGCATTTT.

The chain recombines TRBV4-1 with TRBJ2-3, with D tentatively TRBD1 (5 bases). This CDR3 has 17 residues. Trimming cost V 1 base and J 0 bases, with 14 bases left between them. CDR1 and CDR2 from the germline V gene are MGHRA and YSYEKL. The chain's CDR3 is CASSQVAQGSSTDTQYF. The CDR3 DNA is TGCGCCAGCAGCCAAGTGGCCCAGGGATCCAGCACAGATACGCAGTATTTT.

A single count supports this clone. This chain's CDR3 is CASSQTLVAYGYTF. The CDR3 DNA is TGTGCCAGCAGCCAGACCCTAGTAGCCTATGGCTACACCTTC. The chain couples TRBV4-2 to TRBJ1-2; no definite D call. Trimming stripped 3 bases from V and 4 bases from J, with 12 bases between. Looked up from germline, CDR1 is LGHNA and CDR2 is YNFKEQ. The CDR3 extends over 14 amino acids.

The rearrangement joins TRBV3-1 (or the pseudogene TRBV3-2) to TRBJ1-6; 10 positions agree with TRBD1. CDR1 is LGHDT and CDR2 is YNNKEL in the germline V gene (reference sequence). The CDR3 totals 15 residues. J gave up 10 bases and V 2 bases, and 5 bases lay outside the gene matches. CDR3 DNA: TGTGCCAGCAGCCAACGGACAGGGGGTGACTCACCCCTCCACTTT. It is translated as CASSQRTGGDSPLHF.

A few counts support this clone. The DNA for the CDR3 is TGTGCCAGCAGTTCGGGACAGAGCTCCTACAATGAGCAGTTCTTC. It specifies CASSSGQSSYNEQFF. The rearrangement joins TRBV28 to TRBJ2-1, with 7 bases lining up with TRBD1. This CDR3 has 15 residues. The junction had 3 bases not matched to a gene; V was cut back by 4 bases and J by 0 bases. Germline CDR1 reads MDHEN; CDR2 reads SYDVKM. Complete variable domain (other parts from reference TRBV28 and TRBJ2-1): DVKVTQSSRYLVKRTGEKVFLECVQDMDHENMFWYRQDPGLGLRLIYFSYDVKMKEKGDIPEGYSVSREKKERFSLILESASTNQTSMYLCASSSGQSSYNEQFFGPGTRLTVL.

The genes are TRBV9 and TRBJ1-2; 9 nucleotides agree with TRBD1. The CDR3 runs to 16 residues. J gave up 7 bases and V 0 bases, and 10 bases lay outside the gene matches. Per germline, CDR1 SGDLS and CDR2 YYNGEE. The CDR3 loop is CASSVGRGQGSAGYTF. The CDR3 nucleotides read TGTGCCAGCAGCGTAGGGAGGGGACAGGGTTCGGCTGGCTACACCTTC. The entire variable domain, with the rest obtained from reference TRBV9 and TRBJ1-2, is as follows: DSGVTQTPKHLITATGQRVTLRCSPRSGDLSVYWYQQSLDQGLQFLIQYYNGEERAKGNILERFSAQQFPDLHSELNLSSLELGDSALYFCASSVGRGQGSAGYTFGSGTRLTVV.

V gene TRBV28 combines with J gene TRBJ1-3; TRBD1 matches at 10 bases. V trimming: 2 bases; J trimming: 4 bases; junction bases outside the gene matches: 5. The CDR3 is 16 residues long. Germline V lookup: CDR1 MDHEN, CDR2 SYDVKM. This CDR3 is CASSLRQGAGGNTIYF. CDR3 nucleotide sequence: TGTGCCAGCAGTTTACGACAGGGGGCAGGAGGAAACACCATATATTTT.

V is TRBV14 and J is TRBJ1-6; TRBD1 might be the D (5 bases). The CDR3 is made up of 15 amino acids. CDR1 and CDR2 (germline): SGHDN, FVKESK. V lost 0 bases, J lost 14 bases, and 17 bases lay in between. The DNA of the CDR3 is TGTGCCAGCAGCCAAGATGAACTAATCCCAGGGTCCCTCCACTTT. Translating gives CASSQDELIPGSLHF.

This clone was seen a single time. The rearrangement joins TRBV11-2 to TRBJ2-7; D unclear. Germline CDR1 reads SGHAT; CDR2 reads FQNNGV. The V and J ends lost 2 bases and 4 bases respectively, with 12 bases between them. The CDR3 totals 14 residues. Here the CDR3 reads CASSLTLGRYEQYF. The DNA of the CDR3 is TGTGCCAGCAGCTTAACGTTAGGCAGGTACGAGCAGTACTTC.

The J gene is TRBJ2-1, the V gene TRBV30, with 9 bases fitting TRBD2. This CDR3 has 20 residues. CDR1 GTSNPN and CDR2 SVGIG come from the germline V gene (reference sequence). V lost 1 base, J lost 0 bases, and 16 bases stayed unmatched. CDR3 DNA: TGTGCCTGGAGTGAGTTGGCTAGCGGGGAAGCTACCAGCTCCTACAATGAGCAGTTCTTC. Protein product: CAWSELASGEATSSYNEQFF.

The chain is built from TRBV19 and TRBJ1-4, with unresolved D. CDR1 is LNHDA, CDR2 SQIVND, per germline (reference sequence). CDR3 length: 14 amino acids. V lost 5 bases and J 6 bases, leaving 13 bases between the germline ends. CDR3 nucleotides: TGTGCCAGTAGTCCTCGGGGTGGCGATGAAAAACTGTTTTTT. Amino acids: CASSPRGGDEKLFF.

The rearrangement links TRBV6-5 to TRBJ1-1; TRBD1 agrees at 9 bases. Germline values: CDR1 MNHEY, CDR2 SVGAGI. V was pared by 5 bases and J by 10 bases, with 14 bases of the junction left unmatched. CDR3 size: 15 residues. CDR3: CASSRRDRGIIGAFF. The CDR3, as DNA: TGTGCCAGCAGTCGACGCGACAGGGGGATTATCGGAGCTTTCTTT.

This chain links TRBV12-5 with TRBJ1-5; TRBD1 is a possible D gene (6 bases). V was trimmed by 2 bases and J by 2 bases, leaving 16 bases between them. The CDR3 runs to 17 residues. CDR1 and CDR2 (germline): LGHNT, FRNRAP. CDR3 sequence: CASGLIAGVGGNQPQHF. Here the CDR3 DNA reads TGTGCTAGTGGTTTGATAGCAGGGGTAGGGGGCAATCAGCCCCAGCATTTT.

This chain connects TRBV28 to TRBJ1-6; TRBD1 matches 9 bases. CDR3 length equals 18 residues. Germline CDR1 and CDR2: MDHEN and SYDVKM. The junction had 14 bases not matched to a gene; V was cut back by 6 bases and J by 5 bases. The DNA of the CDR3 is TGTGCCAGCAGCTACCCCTCAGGACAGGGGTCCCATAATTCACCCCTCCACTTT. This translates into CASSYPSGQGSHNSPLHF.

CDR3 sequence: CASSRGDEQFF. The CDR3 coding sequence is TGTGCCAGCAGCCGCGGAGATGAGCAGTTCTTC. This chain uses TRBV11-2 with TRBJ2-1; no clear D gene. The CDR3 runs to 11 residues. Germline V lookup: CDR1 SGHAT, CDR2 FQNNGV. The ends were cut back, 5 bases at V and 8 bases at J, with 7 bases in the middle. Using reference TRBV11-2 and TRBJ2-1 for the parts outside the CDR3, the full variable domain is EAGVAQSPRYKIIEKRQSVAFWCNPISGHATLYWYQQILGQGPKLLIQFQNNGVVDDSQLPKDRFSAERLKGVDSTLKIQPAKLEDSAVYLCASSRGDEQFFGPGTRLTVL.